The clone carrying this T cell receptor beta chain was seen many times. The antigen is undetermined. The data were obtained in a study of response to subunit inactivated influenza vaccine. Study conclusions and caveats: Authors suggested few new T cells are recruited by each seasonal influenza vaccination.

TCRdb reanalysed the RT-PCR reads using MiXCR and keeps one entry per CDR3 protein. The repertoire holds hundreds of thousands of distinct CDR3 sequences, with about 25% as singletons. V shed 3 bases, J shed 0 bases, and the junction held 11 bases outside the gene matches. Germline CDR1 reads MGHRA; CDR2 reads YSYEKL. The CDR3 loop spans 19 amino acids. This sequence originates from a man between 50 and 59 years old who received an inactivated influenza vaccine. This material consisted of CD4+ T cells sorted from PBMCs, taken roughly 5 days after vaccination. The J gene is TRBJ2-2, the V gene TRBV4-1; 9 nucleotides agree with TRBD2. The CDR3 region has the DNA TGCGCCAGCAGCCAGCGACTAGCGGCAGGGGTAACGAACACCGGGGAGCTGTTTTTT. Translating gives CASSQRLAAGVTNTGELFF.